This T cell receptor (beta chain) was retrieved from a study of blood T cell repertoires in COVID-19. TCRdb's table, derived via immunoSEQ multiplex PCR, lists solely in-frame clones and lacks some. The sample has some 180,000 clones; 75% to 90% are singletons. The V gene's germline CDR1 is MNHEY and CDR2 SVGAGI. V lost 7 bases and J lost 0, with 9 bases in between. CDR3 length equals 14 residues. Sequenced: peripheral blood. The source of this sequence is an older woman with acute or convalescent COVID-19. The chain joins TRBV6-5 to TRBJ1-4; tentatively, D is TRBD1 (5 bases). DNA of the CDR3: TGTGCCAGCACTTTAGGGGCAACTAATGAAAAACTGTTTTTT. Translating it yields CASTLGATNEKLFF.